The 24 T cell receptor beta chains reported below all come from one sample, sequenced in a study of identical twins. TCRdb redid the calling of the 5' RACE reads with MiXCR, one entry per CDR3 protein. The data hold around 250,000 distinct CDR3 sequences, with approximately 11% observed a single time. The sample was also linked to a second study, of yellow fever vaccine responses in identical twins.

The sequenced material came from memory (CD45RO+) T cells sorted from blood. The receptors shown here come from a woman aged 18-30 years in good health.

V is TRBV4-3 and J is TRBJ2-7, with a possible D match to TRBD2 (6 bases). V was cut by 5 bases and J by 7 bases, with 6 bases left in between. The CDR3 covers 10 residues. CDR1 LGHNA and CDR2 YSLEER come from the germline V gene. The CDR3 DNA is TGCGCCAGCAGCGGGGGGGAGCAGTACTTC. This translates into CASSGGEQYF.

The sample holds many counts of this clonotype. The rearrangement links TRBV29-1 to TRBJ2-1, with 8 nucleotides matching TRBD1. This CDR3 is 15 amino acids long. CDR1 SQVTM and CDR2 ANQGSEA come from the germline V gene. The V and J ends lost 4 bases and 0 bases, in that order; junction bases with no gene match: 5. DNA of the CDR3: TGCAGCGTTGCTGATACAGGGGGCTCCTACAATGAGCAGTTCTTC. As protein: CSVADTGGSYNEQFF.

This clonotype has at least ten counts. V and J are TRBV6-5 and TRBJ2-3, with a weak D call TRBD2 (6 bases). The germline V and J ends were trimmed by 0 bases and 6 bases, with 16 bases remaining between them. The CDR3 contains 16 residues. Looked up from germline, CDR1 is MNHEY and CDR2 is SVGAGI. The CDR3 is CASSYSKARGSDTQYF. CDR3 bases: TGTGCCAGCAGTTACTCGAAGGCCCGGGGGTCGGATACGCAGTATTTT.

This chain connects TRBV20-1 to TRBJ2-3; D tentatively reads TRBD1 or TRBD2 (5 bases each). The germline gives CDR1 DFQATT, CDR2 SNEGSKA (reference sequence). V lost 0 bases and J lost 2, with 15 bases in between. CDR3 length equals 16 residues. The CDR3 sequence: CSARDRLTGPTDTQYF. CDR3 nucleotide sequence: TGCAGTGCTAGAGATCGATTGACGGGACCCACAGATACGCAGTATTTT.

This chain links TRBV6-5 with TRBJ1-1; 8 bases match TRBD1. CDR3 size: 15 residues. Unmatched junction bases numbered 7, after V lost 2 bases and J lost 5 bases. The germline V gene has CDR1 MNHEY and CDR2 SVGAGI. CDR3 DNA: TGTGCCAGCAGTTACGGTAGCCAGGGGGCAACTGAAGCTTTCTTT. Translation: CASSYGSQGATEAFF.

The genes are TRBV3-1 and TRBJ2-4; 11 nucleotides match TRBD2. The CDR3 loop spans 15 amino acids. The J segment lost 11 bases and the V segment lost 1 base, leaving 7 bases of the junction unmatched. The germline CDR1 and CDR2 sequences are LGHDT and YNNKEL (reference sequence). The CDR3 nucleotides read TGTGCCAGCAGCCAAGGGGGGACTAGCGGTAAACTTCAGTACTTC. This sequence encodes CASSQGGTSGKLQYF. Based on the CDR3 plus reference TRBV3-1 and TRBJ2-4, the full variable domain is DTAVSQTPKYLVTQMGNDKSIKCEQNLGHDTMYWYKQDSKKFLKIMFSYNNKELIINETVPNRFSPKSPDKAHLNLHINSLELGDSAVYFCASSQGGTSGKLQYFGAGTRLSVL.

The DNA of the CDR3 is TGCGCCAGCAGCTTGTATCCTGGGGCCAACGTCCTGACTTTC. The encoded protein is CASSLYPGANVLTF. This chain joins TRBV5-1 and TRBJ2-6; no definite D call. The CDR3 covers 14 residues. Between the trimmed V and J ends, which lost 1 base and 2 bases, there was a span of 4 bases. Per germline, CDR1 SGHRS and CDR2 YFSETQ.

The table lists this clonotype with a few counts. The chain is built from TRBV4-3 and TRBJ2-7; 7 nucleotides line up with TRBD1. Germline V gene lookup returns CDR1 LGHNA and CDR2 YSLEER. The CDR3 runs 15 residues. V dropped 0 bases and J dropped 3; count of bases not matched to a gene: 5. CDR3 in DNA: TGCGCCAGCAGCCAAGAGGCAGGGGGAAACTACGAGCAGTACTTC. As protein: CASSQEAGGNYEQYF.

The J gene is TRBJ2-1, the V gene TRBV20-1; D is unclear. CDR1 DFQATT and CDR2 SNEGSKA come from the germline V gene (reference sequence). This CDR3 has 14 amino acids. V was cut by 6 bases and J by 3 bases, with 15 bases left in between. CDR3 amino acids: CSARLGQFYNEQFF. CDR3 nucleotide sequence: TGCAGTGCACGCCTAGGCCAGTTCTACAATGAGCAGTTCTTC.

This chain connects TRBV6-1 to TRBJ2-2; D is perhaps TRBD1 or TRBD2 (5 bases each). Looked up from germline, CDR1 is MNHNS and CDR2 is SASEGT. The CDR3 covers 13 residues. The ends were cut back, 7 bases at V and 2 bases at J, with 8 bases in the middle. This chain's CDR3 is CASTRGNTGELFF. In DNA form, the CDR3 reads TGTGCCAGCACCCGGGGCAACACCGGGGAGCTGTTTTTT.

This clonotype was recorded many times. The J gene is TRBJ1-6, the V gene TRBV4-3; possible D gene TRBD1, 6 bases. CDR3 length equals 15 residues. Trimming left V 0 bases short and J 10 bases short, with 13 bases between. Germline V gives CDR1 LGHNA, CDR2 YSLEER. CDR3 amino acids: CASSQDPAGESPLHF. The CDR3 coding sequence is TGCGCCAGCAGCCAAGATCCAGCAGGGGAATCACCCCTCCACTTT.

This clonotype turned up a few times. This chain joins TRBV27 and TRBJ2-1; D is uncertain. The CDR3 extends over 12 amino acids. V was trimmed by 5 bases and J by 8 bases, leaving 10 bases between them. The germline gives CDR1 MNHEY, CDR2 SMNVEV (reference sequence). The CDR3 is CASSGLEYEQFF. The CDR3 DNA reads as TGTGCCAGCAGTGGGCTTGAGTATGAGCAGTTCTTC.

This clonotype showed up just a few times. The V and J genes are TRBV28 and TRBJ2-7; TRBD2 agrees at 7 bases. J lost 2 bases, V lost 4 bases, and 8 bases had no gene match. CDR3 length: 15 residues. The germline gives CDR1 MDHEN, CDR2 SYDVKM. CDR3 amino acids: CASSSVAGPTYEQYF. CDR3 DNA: TGTGCCAGCAGTTCAGTAGCGGGTCCTACCTACGAGCAGTACTTC.

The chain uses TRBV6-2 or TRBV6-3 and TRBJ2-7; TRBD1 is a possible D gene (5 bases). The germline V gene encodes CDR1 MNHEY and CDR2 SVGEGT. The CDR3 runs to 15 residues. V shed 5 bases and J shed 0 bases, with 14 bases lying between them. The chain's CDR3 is CASSTKRQSSYEQYF. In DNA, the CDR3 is TGTGCCAGCAGTACAAAAAGACAGTCCTCCTACGAGCAGTACTTC.

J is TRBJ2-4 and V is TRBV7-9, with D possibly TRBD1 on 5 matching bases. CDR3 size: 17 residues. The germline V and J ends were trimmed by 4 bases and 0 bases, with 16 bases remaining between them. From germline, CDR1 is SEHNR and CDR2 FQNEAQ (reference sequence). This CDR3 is CASSSSRTLLAKNIQYF. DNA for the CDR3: TGTGCCAGCAGCTCTAGTCGGACATTGCTAGCCAAAAACATTCAGTACTTC.

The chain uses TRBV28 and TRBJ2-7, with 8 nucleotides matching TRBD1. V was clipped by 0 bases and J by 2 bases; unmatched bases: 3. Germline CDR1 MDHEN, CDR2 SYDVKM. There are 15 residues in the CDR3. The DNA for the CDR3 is TGTGCCAGCAGTTTATGGGACAGGGTTACCTACGAGCAGTACTTC. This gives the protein CASSLWDRVTYEQYF.

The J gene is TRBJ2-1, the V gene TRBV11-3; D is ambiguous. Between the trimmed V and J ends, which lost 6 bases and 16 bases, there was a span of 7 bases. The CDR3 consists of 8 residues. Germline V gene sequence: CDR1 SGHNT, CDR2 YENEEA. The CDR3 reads CASSSLFF. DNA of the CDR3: TGTGCCAGCAGTTCACTATTCTTC.

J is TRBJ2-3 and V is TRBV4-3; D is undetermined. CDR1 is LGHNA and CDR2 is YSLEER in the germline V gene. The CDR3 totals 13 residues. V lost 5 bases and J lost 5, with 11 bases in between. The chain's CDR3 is CASSNAVRDTQYF. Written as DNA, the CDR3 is TGCGCCAGCAGCAATGCTGTGAGAGATACGCAGTATTTT.

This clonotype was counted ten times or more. DNA for the CDR3: TGCGCCAGCAGCTTGGGGTCCATAGCGGGAGGGCTCAATGAGCAGTTCTTC. It is translated as CASSLGSIAGGLNEQFF. The rearrangement uses TRBV5-1 and TRBJ2-1, with 11 bases that match TRBD2. Trimming at V came to 0 bases and at J to 6 bases, leaving 8 bases not matched to a gene. Germline V gives CDR1 SGHRS, CDR2 YFSETQ. The CDR3 length is 17 residues.

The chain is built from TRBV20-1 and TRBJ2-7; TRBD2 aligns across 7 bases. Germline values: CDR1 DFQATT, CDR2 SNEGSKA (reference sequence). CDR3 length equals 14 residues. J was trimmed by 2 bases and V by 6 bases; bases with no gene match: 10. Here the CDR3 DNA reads TGCAGTGCCCACACTAGCGTTGGCACCTACGAGCAGTACTTC. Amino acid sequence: CSAHTSVGTYEQYF.

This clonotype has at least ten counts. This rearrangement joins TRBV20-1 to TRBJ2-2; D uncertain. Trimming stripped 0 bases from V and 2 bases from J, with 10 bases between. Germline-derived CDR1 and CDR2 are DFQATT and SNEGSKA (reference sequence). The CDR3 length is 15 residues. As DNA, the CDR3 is TGCAGTGCTAGAGATCCACAGTTTAACACCGGGGAGCTGTTTTTT. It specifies CSARDPQFNTGELFF.

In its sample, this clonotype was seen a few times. CDR3 in amino acids: CSAPISGGETQYF. DNA of the CDR3: TGCAGTGCCCCGATTAGCGGGGGTGAGACCCAGTACTTC. This sequence joins TRBV20-1 and TRBJ2-5; the match to TRBD2 covers 9 bases. The CDR3 is 13 amino acids. V was clipped by 6 bases and J by 5 bases; unmatched bases: 7. Germline V gene sequence: CDR1 DFQATT, CDR2 SNEGSKA (reference sequence).

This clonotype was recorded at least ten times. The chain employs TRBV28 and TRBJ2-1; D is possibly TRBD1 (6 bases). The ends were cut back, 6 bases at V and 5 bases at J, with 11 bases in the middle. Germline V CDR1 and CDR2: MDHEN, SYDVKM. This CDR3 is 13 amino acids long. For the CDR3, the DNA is TGTGCCAGCAGGTCACAGGGAGACAATGAGCAGTTCTTC. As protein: CASRSQGDNEQFF.

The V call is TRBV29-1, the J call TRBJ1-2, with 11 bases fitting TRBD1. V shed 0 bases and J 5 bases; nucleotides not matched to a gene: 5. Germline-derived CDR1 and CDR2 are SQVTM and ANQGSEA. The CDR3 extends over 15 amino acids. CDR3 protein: CSVEDLGTGGYGYTF. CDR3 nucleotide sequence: TGCAGCGTTGAAGATCTGGGGACAGGGGGTTATGGCTACACCTTC.